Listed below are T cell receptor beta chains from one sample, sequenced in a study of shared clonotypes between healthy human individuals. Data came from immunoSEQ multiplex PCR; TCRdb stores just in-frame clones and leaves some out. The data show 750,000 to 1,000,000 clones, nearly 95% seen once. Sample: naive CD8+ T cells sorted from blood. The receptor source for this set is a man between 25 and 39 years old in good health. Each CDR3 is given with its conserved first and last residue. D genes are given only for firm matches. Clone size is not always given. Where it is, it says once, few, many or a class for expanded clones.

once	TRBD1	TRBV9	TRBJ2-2	TGTGCCAGCAGCTCCCCAGGGGCAGGGGGCCACACCGGGGAGCTGTTTTTT	CASSSPGAGGHTGELFF
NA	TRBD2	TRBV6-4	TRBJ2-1	TGTGCCAGCAGTGCGGGAGGCTACAATGAGCAGTTCTTC	CASSAGGYNEQFF
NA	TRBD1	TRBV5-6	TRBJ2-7	TGTGCCAGCAGCTCATGGTGGGACAGGGAGAAAGACGAGCAGTACTTC	CASSSWWDREKDEQYF
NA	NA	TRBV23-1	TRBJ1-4	TGCGCCAGCAGTCAACCTCTTTTGGTTGGTGAAAAACTGTTTTTT	CASSQPLLVGEKLFF
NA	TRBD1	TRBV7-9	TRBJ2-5	TGTGCCAGCAGCTGGAACAGGGGGAACGAGACCCAGTACTTC	CASSWNRGNETQYF
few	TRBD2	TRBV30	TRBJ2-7	TGTGCCTGGAATATCGGTAGCGGGGTCGAGCAGTACTTC	CAWNIGSGVEQYF
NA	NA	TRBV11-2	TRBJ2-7	TGTGCCAGCAGCTTAGGGGCAGACCAGGTCGAGCAGTACTTC	CASSLGADQVEQYF
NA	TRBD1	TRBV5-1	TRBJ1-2	TGCGCCAGCAGCTCCGGACAGGGGACCGATGGCTACACCTTC	CASSSGQGTDGYTF
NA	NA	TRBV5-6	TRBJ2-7	TGTGCCAGCAGCCAGACCGGGAATTCCTACGAGCAGTACTTC	CASSQTGNSYEQYF
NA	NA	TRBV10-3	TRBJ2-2	TGTGCCATCAGTTCCGAGAGGATGGGCACCGGGGAGCTGTTTTTT	CAISSERMGTGELFF
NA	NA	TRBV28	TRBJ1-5	TGTGCCAGCAGTCTAGGGGGGTACGGCAATCAGCCCCAGCATTTT	CASSLGGYGNQPQHF
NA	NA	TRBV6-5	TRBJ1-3	TGTGCCAGCAGTTACTCGCCGGAGAGCTCTGGAAACACCATATATTTT	CASSYSPESSGNTIYF
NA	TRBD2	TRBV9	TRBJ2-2	TGTGCCAGCAGCTCCTCCGGAGCGGGAGCCCACACCGGGGAGCTGTTTTTT	CASSSSGAGAHTGELFF
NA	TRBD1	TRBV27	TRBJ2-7	TGTGCCAGCAGTATCCGCAGGACAGGGGGCGCGGAACAGTACTTC	CASSIRRTGGAEQYF
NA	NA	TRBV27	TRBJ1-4	TGTGCCAGCAGAACGACCTGGGCAACTAATGAAAAACTGTTTTTT	CASRTTWATNEKLFF